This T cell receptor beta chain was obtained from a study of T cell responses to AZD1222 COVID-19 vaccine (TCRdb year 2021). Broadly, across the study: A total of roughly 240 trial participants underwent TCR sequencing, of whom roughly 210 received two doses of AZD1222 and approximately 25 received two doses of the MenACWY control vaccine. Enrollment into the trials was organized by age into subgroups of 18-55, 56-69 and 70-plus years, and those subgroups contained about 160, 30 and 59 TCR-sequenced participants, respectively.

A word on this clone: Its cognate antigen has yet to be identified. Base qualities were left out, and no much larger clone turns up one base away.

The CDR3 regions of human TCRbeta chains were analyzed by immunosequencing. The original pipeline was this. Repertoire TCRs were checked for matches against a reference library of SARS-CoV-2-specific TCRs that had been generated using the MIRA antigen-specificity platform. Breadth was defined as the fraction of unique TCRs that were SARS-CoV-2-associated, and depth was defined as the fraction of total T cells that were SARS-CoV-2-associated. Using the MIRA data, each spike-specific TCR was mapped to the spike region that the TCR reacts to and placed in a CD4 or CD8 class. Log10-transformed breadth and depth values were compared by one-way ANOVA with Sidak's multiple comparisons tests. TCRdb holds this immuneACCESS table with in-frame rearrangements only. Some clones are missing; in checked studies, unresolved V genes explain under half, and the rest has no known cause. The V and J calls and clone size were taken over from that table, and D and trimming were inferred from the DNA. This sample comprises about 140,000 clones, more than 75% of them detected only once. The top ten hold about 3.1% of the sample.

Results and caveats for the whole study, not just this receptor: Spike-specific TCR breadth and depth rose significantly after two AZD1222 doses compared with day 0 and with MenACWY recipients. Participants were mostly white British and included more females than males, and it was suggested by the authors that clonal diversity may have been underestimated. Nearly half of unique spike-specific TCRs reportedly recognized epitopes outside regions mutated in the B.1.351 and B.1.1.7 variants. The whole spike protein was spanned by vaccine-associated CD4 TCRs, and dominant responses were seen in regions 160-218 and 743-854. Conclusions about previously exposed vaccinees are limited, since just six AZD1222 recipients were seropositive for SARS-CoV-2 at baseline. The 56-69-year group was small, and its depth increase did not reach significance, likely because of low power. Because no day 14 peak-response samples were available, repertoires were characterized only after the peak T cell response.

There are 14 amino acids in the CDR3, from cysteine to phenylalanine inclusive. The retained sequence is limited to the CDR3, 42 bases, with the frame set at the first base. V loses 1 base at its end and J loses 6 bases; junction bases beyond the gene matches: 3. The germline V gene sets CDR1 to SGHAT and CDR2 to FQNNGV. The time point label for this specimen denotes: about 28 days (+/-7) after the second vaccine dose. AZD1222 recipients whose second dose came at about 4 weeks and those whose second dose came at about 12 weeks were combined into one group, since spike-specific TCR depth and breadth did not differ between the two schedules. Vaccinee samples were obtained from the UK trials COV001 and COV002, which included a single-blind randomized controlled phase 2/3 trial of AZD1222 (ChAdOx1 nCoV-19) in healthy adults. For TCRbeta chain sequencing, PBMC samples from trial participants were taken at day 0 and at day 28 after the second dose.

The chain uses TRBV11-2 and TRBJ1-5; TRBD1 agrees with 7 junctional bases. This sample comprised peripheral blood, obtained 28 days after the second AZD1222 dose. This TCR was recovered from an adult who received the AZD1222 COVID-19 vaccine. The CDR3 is CASSLVGGGQPQHF. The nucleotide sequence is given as TGTGCCAGCAGCTTAGTAGGGGGCGGTCAGCCCCAGCATTTT.